This T cell receptor (beta chain) emerged from a study of cytomegalovirus exposure and HLA in healthy donors. Each donor was nominally healthy when sampled (though unrecorded immune exposures were likely). As for this clone: Its target is not known.

Study results and limitations: The authors considered a cluster of highly shared sequence variants likely to be a sequencing artifact.

This PCR relied on a set of 60 Vbeta primers and 13 Jbeta primers. The repertoire was sequenced with immunoSEQ multiplex PCR; TCRdb's copy has only in-frame clones and lacks some. Its table lists some 39,000 clones. Sequencing input: PBMCs. The receptor comes from a woman between 25 and 40 years old in good health and CMV-seropositive.

The CDR3 loop reads CATSRDLGGSYEQYF. CDR3 DNA sequence: TGTGCCACCAGCAGAGATTTGGGGGGATCCTACGAGCAGTACTTC. J is TRBJ2-7 and V is TRBV15; tentative D call: TRBD2 (6 bases). The V and J ends lost 0 bases and 1 base respectively, with 10 bases between them. The CDR3 runs to 15 residues. Germline CDR1 LNHNV, CDR2 YYDKDF (reference sequence).